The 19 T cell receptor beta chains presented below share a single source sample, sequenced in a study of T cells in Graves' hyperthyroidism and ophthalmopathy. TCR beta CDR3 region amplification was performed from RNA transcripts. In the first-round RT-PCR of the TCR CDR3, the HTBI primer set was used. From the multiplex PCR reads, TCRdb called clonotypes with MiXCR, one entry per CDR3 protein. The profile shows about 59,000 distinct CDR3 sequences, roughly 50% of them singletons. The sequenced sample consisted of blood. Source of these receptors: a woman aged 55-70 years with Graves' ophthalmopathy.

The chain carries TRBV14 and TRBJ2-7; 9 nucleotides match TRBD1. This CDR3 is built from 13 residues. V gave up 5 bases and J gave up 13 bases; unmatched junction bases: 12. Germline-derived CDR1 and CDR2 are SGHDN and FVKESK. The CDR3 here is CASSRLTGTGSYF. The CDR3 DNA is TGTGCCAGCAGCAGATTAACCGGGACAGGGTCATACTTC.

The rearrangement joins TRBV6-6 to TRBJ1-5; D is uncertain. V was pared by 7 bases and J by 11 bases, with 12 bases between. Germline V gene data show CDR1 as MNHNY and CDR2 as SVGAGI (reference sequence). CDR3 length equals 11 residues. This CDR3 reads CASKGMETQHF. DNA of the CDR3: TGTGCCAGCAAGGGCATGGAGACCCAGCATTTT.

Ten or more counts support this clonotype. The CDR3 coding sequence is TGTGCCAGCAGTGGGGGACAGGGCCCATTTGAGGGGCGACCCCAGCATTTT. Translated, it gives CASSGGQGPFEGRPQHF. The chain couples TRBV2 to TRBJ1-5, with 9 bases lining up with TRBD1. The CDR3 contains 17 residues. Germline V gene lookup returns CDR1 SNHLY and CDR2 FYNNEI. J lost 10 bases, V lost 4 bases, and 17 bases had no gene match. The full variable domain, in which reference TRBV2 and TRBJ1-5 provide the parts outside the CDR3, is EPEVTQTPSHQVTQMGQEVILRCVPISNHLYFYWYRQILGQKVEFLVSFYNNEISEKSEIFDDQFSVERPDGSNFTLKIRSTKLEDSAMYFCASSGGQGPFEGRPQHFGDGTRLSIL.

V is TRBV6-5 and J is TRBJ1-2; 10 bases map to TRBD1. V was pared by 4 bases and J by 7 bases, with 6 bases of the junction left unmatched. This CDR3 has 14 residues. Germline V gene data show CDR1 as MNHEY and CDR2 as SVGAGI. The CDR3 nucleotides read TGTGCCAGCAGTTTCGGACAGGGGGAGGGTGGCTACACCTTC. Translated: CASSFGQGEGGYTF.

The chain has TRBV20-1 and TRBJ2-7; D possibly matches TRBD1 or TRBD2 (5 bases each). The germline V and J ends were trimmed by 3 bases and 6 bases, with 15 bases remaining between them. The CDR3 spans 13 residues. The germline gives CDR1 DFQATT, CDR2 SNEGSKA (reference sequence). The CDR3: CSASTQGEIEQYF. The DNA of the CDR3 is TGCAGTGCTAGTACGCAGGGAGAGATCGAGCAGTACTTC.

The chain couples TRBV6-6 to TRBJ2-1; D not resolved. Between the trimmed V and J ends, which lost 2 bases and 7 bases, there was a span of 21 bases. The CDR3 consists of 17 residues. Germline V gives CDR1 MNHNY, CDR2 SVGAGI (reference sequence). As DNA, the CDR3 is TGTGCCAGCAGTTACAAAGGGTTTATCACTGAAGCGAATGAGCAGTTCTTC. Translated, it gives CASSYKGFITEANEQFF.

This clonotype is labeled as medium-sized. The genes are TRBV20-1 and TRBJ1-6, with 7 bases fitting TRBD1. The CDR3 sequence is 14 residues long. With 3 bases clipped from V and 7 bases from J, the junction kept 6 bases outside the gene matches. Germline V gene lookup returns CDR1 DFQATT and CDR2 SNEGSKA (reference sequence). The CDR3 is CSASSGTVNSPLHF. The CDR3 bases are TGCAGTGCTAGTAGCGGGACAGTGAATTCACCCCTCCACTTT.

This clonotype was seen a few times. CDR3 in amino acids: CASSLVGTGGAGYTF. CDR3 DNA sequence: TGTGCCAGCAGCTTAGTGGGGACAGGGGGCGCGGGCTACACCTTC. V usage is TRBV7-2 and J usage is TRBJ1-2; 12 bases are shared with TRBD1. CDR3 size: 15 residues. V lost 1 base and J lost 8; bases outside the gene matches: 5. The germline V gene encodes CDR1 SGHTA and CDR2 FQGNSA. Together with reference TRBV7-2 and TRBJ1-2, the CDR3 gives the full variable domain: GAGVSQSPSNKVTEKGKDVELRCDPISGHTALYWYRQSLGQGLEFLIYFQGNSAPDKSGLPSDRFSAERTGGSVSTLTIQRTQQEDSAVYLCASSLVGTGGAGYTFGSGTRLTVV.

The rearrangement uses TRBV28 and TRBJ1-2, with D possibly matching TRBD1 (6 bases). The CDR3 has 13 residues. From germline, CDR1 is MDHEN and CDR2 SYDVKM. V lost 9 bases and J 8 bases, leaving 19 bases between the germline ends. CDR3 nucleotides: TGTGCCAGACCTTTCTCCAGGGGTGACGGCTACACCTTC. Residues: CARPFSRGDGYTF.

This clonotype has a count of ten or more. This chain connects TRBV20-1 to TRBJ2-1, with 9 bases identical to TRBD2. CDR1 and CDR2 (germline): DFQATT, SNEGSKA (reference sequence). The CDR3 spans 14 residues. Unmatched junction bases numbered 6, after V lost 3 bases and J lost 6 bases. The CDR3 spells CSASRSGGPNEQFF. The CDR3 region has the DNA TGCAGTGCTAGTCGGAGCGGGGGGCCCAATGAGCAGTTCTTC.

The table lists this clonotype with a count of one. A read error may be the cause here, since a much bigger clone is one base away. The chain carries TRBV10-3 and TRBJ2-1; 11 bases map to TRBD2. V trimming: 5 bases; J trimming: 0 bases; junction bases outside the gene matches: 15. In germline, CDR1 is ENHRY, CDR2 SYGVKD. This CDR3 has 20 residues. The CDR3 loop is CAISSLTPVTSGSSYNEQFF. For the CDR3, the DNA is TGTGCCATCAGTTCCCTCACCCCCGTTACTAGCGGGAGCTCCTACAATGAGCAGTTCTTC.

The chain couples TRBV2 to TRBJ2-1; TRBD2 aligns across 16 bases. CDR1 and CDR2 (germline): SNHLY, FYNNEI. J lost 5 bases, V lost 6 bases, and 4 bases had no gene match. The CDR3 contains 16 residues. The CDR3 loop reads CASRGTSGGADNEQFF. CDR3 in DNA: TGTGCCAGCAGGGGGACTAGCGGGGGGGCCGACAATGAGCAGTTCTTC.

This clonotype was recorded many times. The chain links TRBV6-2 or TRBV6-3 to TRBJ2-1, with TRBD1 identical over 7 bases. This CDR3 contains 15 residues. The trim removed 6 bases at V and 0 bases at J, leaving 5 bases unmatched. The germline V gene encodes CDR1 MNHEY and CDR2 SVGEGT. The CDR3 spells CASRWDRPSYNEQFF. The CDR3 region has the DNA TGTGCCAGCAGATGGGACAGACCCTCCTACAATGAGCAGTTCTTC.

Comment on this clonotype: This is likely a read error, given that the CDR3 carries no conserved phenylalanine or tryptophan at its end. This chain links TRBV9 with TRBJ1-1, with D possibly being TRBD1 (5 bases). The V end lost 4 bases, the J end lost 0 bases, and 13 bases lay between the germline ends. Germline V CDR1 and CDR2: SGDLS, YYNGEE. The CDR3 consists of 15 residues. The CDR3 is CASSPPQGMNTEAFL. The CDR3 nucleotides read TGTGCCAGCAGCCCTCCGCAGGGAATGAACACTGAAGCTTTCCTG.

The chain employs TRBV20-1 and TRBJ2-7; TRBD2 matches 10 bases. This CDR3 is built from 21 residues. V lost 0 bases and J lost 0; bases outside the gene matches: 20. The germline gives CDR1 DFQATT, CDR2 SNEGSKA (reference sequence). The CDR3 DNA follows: TGCAGTGCTAGAGACAGTAGGGCTAGCGGGGGTGCACCTCCGTGCTCCTACGAGCAGTACTTC. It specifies CSARDSRASGGAPPCSYEQYF.

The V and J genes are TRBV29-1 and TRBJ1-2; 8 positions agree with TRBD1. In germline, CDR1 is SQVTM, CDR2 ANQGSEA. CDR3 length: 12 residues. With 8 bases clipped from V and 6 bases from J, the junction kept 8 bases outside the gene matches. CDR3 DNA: TGCAGCCGTCCCATGGGACAGGATGGCTACACCTTC. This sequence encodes CSRPMGQDGYTF. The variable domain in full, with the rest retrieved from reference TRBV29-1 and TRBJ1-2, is SAVISQKPSRDICQRGTSLTIQCQVDSQVTMMFWYRQQPGQSLTLIATANQGSEATYESGFVIDKFPISRPNLTFSTLTVSNMSPEDSSIYLCSRPMGQDGYTFGSGTRLTVV.

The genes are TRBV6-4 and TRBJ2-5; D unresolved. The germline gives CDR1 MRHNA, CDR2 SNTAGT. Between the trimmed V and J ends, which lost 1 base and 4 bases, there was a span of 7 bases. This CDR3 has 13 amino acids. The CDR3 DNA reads TGTGCCAGCAGTGACTTTCACGGAGAGACCCAGTACTTC. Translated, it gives CASSDFHGETQYF.

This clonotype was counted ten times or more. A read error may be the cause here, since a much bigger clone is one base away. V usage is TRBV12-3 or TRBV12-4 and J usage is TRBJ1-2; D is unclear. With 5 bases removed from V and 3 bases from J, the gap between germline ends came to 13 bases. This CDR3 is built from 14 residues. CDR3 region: CASSPRTYDYGYTF. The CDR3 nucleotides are TGTGCCAGCAGTCCCCGGACTTATGACTATGGCTACACCTTC.

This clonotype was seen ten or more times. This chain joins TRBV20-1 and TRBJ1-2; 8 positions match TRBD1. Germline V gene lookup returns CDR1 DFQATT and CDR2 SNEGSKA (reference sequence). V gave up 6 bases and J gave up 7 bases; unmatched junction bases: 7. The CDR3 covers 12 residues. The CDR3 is CSAPDRGVGYTF. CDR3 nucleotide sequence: TGCAGTGCCCCCGACAGGGGAGTTGGCTACACCTTC.